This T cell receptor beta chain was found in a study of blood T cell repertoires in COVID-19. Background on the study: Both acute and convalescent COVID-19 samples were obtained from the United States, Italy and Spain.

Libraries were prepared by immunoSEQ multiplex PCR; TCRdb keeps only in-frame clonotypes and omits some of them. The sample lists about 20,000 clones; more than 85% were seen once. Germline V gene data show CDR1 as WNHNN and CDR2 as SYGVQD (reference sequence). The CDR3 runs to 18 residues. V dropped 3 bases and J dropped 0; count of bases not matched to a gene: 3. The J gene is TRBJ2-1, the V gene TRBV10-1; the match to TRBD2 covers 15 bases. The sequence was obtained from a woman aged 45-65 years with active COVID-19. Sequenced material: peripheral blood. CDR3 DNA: TGCGCCAGCAGTGACCTGGGACTAGCGGGAGGCTCCTACAATGAGCAGTTCTTC. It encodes CASSDLGLAGGSYNEQFF.